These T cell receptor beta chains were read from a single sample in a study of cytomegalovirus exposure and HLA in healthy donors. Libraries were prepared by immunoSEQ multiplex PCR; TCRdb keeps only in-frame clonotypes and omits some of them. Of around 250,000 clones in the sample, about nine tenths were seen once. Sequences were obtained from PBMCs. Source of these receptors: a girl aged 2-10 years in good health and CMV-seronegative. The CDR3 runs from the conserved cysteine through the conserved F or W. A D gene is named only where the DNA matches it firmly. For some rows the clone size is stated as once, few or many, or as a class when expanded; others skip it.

CDR3aa: CASSSPLSPLHF
CDR3nt: TGTGCCAGCAGCTCTCCCCTTTCACCCCTCCACTTT
j_gene: TRBJ1-6
v_gene: TRBV5-4
abundance: .
d_gene: .

CDR3aa: CASSPDREYSNQPQHF
CDR3nt: TGTGCCAGCAGCCCGGACAGGGAATATAGCAATCAGCCCCAGCATTTT
j_gene: TRBJ1-5
v_gene: TRBV7-2
abundance: .
d_gene: TRBD1

CDR3aa: CASSLTGSTNSGNTIYF
CDR3nt: TGTGCCAGCAGCCTGACAGGGTCTACCAACTCTGGAAACACCATATATTTT
j_gene: TRBJ1-3
v_gene: TRBV28
abundance: .
d_gene: TRBD1

CDR3aa: CASSHSGTGYEQYF
CDR3nt: TGTGCCAGCAGCCATAGCGGGACTGGGTACGAGCAGTACTTC
j_gene: TRBJ2-7
v_gene: TRBV7-9
abundance: .
d_gene: TRBD2

CDR3aa: CASSELQGTDTQYF
CDR3nt: TGTGCCAGCAGTGAACTCCAGGGCACAGATACGCAGTATTTT
j_gene: TRBJ2-3
v_gene: TRBV2
abundance: .
d_gene: .

CDR3aa: CASSQEKGQGRTGELFF
CDR3nt: TGCGCCAGCAGCCAAGAAAAGGGACAGGGACGCACCGGGGAGCTGTTTTTT
j_gene: TRBJ2-2
v_gene: TRBV4-1
abundance: .
d_gene: TRBD1

CDR3aa: CASSLATQGYEQYF
CDR3nt: TGCGCCAGCAGCTTGGCCACACAGGGCTACGAGCAGTACTTC
j_gene: TRBJ2-7
v_gene: TRBV5-1
abundance: .
d_gene: .

CDR3aa: CASRGQSYEQYF
CDR3nt: TGTGCCAGCAGGGGACAATCCTACGAGCAGTACTTC
j_gene: TRBJ2-7
v_gene: TRBV6-5
abundance: few
d_gene: .

CDR3aa: CAWSTDRGNEQFF
CDR3nt: TGTGCCTGGAGTACAGACAGGGGTAATGAGCAGTTCTTC
j_gene: TRBJ2-1
v_gene: TRBV30
abundance: .
d_gene: TRBD1

CDR3aa: CASSSRFADRVASPLHF
CDR3nt: TGTGCCAGCAGCTCCCGGTTCGCGGACAGGGTTGCTTCACCCCTCCACTTT
j_gene: TRBJ1-6
v_gene: TRBV5-5
abundance: .
d_gene: TRBD1

CDR3aa: CASSLVSQVAGEQFF
CDR3nt: TGTGCCAGCAGCTTGGTCTCACAGGTGGCTGGTGAGCAGTTCTTC
j_gene: TRBJ2-1
v_gene: TRBV5-4
abundance: .
d_gene: .

CDR3aa: CASSPQDTTEAFF
CDR3nt: TGTGCCAGCAGCCCCCAAGACACCACTGAAGCTTTCTTT
j_gene: TRBJ1-1
v_gene: TRBV9
abundance: once
d_gene: .

CDR3aa: CASRAVGDTQYF
CDR3nt: TGCGCCAGTCGAGCGGTAGGAGATACGCAGTATTTT
j_gene: TRBJ2-3
v_gene: TRBV5-1
abundance: .
d_gene: .

CDR3aa: CASSLGGGLGTEAFF
CDR3nt: TGTGCCAGCAGCTTAGGCGGGGGGCTGGGCACTGAAGCTTTCTTT
j_gene: TRBJ1-1
v_gene: TRBV7-2
abundance: .
d_gene: .

CDR3aa: CASSQKSLAGGPDNEQFF
CDR3nt: TGTGCCAGCAGCCAAAAATCCCTAGCGGGGGGACCCGACAATGAGCAGTTCTTC
j_gene: TRBJ2-1
v_gene: TRBV16
abundance: .
d_gene: TRBD2

CDR3aa: CASSLPGQGAGEQYF
CDR3nt: TGCGCCAGCAGCTTGCCGGGACAGGGGGCAGGCGAGCAGTACTTC
j_gene: TRBJ2-7
v_gene: TRBV5-1
abundance: .
d_gene: TRBD1

CDR3aa: CASSLGSGSGNTIYF
CDR3nt: TGTGCCAGCAGCTTAGGGTCGGGTTCTGGAAACACCATATATTTT
j_gene: TRBJ1-3
v_gene: TRBV11-2
abundance: .
d_gene: .

CDR3aa: CASRSVSYEQYF
CDR3nt: TGTGCCAGCAGGTCGGTCTCCTACGAGCAGTACTTC
j_gene: TRBJ2-7
v_gene: TRBV27
abundance: .
d_gene: .

CDR3aa: CASSQDVPGIKNIQYF
CDR3nt: TGTGCCAGCAGCCAAGATGTCCCAGGGATCAAAAACATTCAGTACTTC
j_gene: TRBJ2-4
v_gene: TRBV14
abundance: once
d_gene: .

CDR3aa: CASSGSEVVQFF
CDR3nt: TGTGCCAGCAGCGGAAGCGAGGTAGTGCAGTTCTTC
j_gene: TRBJ2-1
v_gene: TRBV7-8
abundance: .
d_gene: .

CDR3aa: CASSPGLGPPEQFF
CDR3nt: TGTGCCAGCAGCCCGGGACTAGGGCCCCCTGAGCAGTTCTTC
j_gene: TRBJ2-1
v_gene: TRBV9
abundance: .
d_gene: TRBD2

CDR3aa: CASSQGRDIATNEKLFF
CDR3nt: TGTGCCAGCAGCCAAGGACGGGACATCGCAACTAATGAAAAACTGTTTTTT
j_gene: TRBJ1-4
v_gene: TRBV5-4
abundance: .
d_gene: .

CDR3aa: CASRKQGDTGELFF
CDR3nt: TGTGCCAGCAGAAAACAGGGGGACACCGGGGAGCTGTTTTTT
j_gene: TRBJ2-2
v_gene: TRBV28
abundance: .
d_gene: TRBD1

CDR3aa: CASKGALEQYF
CDR3nt: TGTGCCAGCAAAGGGGCTCTCGAGCAGTACTTC
j_gene: TRBJ2-7
v_gene: TRBV2
abundance: .
d_gene: .

CDR3aa: CASSLAQFETQYF
CDR3nt: TGTGCCAGCAGCTTAGCTCAATTCGAGACCCAGTACTTC
j_gene: TRBJ2-5
v_gene: TRBV7-8
abundance: .
d_gene: .

CDR3aa: CASSPSGSSYNEQFF
CDR3nt: TGTGCCAGCAGCCCTAGCGGGAGCTCCTACAATGAGCAGTTCTTC
j_gene: TRBJ2-1
v_gene: TRBV5-4
abundance: .
d_gene: TRBD2

CDR3aa: CASSQRSGTSDGELFF
CDR3nt: TGTGCCAGCAGCCAGAGGAGCGGGACTTCCGACGGGGAGCTGTTTTTT
j_gene: TRBJ2-2
v_gene: TRBV4-2
abundance: .
d_gene: TRBD2

CDR3aa: CASSFSTGWFNRTDTQYF
CDR3nt: TGTGCCAGCAGCTTTTCGACAGGGTGGTTTAATCGGACAGATACGCAGTATTTT
j_gene: TRBJ2-3
v_gene: TRBV13
abundance: .
d_gene: TRBD1

CDR3aa: CASSPPSRGRGEQYF
CDR3nt: TGTGCCAGCTCACCACCGTCCCGGGGCAGGGGCGAGCAGTACTTC
j_gene: TRBJ2-7
v_gene: TRBV18
abundance: .
d_gene: .

CDR3aa: CASSLGRSNGYTF
CDR3nt: TGTGCCAGCAGCTTGGGGAGGTCTAATGGCTACACCTTC
j_gene: TRBJ1-2
v_gene: TRBV5-6
abundance: .
d_gene: .

CDR3aa: CASSLSGLAVNPGHEQFF
CDR3nt: TGCGCCAGCAGCTTGAGCGGACTAGCCGTCAACCCAGGCCATGAGCAGTTCTTC
j_gene: TRBJ2-1
v_gene: TRBV5-1
abundance: .
d_gene: TRBD2

CDR3aa: CASSLVSGSYNEQFF
CDR3nt: TGTGCCAGCAGCTTAGTTTCCGGGTCCTACAATGAGCAGTTCTTC
j_gene: TRBJ2-1
v_gene: TRBV11-2
abundance: .
d_gene: .

CDR3aa: CASSYEGCGYTF
CDR3nt: TGTGCCAGCAGTTACGAGGGATGTGGCTACACCTTC
j_gene: TRBJ1-2
v_gene: TRBV6-5
abundance: .
d_gene: .

CDR3aa: CASSDWAGLGNEKLFF
CDR3nt: TGTGCCAGCAGTGATTGGGCAGGGTTGGGTAATGAAAAACTGTTTTTT
j_gene: TRBJ1-4
v_gene: TRBV25-1
abundance: .
d_gene: .

CDR3aa: CASSITSTGPFYEQYF
CDR3nt: TGTGCCAGTAGTATCACATCGACAGGCCCCTTCTACGAGCAGTACTTC
j_gene: TRBJ2-7
v_gene: TRBV19
abundance: .
d_gene: .

CDR3aa: CSTRLAGGIEQYF
CDR3nt: TGCAGCACCCGACTAGCGGGGGGGATAGAGCAGTACTTC
j_gene: TRBJ2-7
v_gene: TRBV29-1
abundance: once
d_gene: TRBD2

CDR3aa: CASSNVLRGAANYGYTF
CDR3nt: TGTGCCAGCAGCAACGTATTAAGGGGCGCAGCTAACTATGGCTACACCTTC
j_gene: TRBJ1-2
v_gene: TRBV28
abundance: .
d_gene: .

CDR3aa: CASSPRATSGLYNEQFF
CDR3nt: TGTGCCAGCAGCCCCCGAGCGACTAGCGGGTTATACAATGAGCAGTTCTTC
j_gene: TRBJ2-1
v_gene: TRBV7-9
abundance: .
d_gene: TRBD2

CDR3aa: CASSQSSGEYGYTF
CDR3nt: TGTGCCAGCAGCCAGTCTTCCGGAGAGTATGGCTACACCTTC
j_gene: TRBJ1-2
v_gene: TRBV7-9
abundance: .
d_gene: .

CDR3aa: CASSLAWSGRAGGNIQYF
CDR3nt: TGTGCCAGCAGCTTAGCGTGGAGCGGGAGGGCCGGGGGGAACATTCAGTACTTC
j_gene: TRBJ2-4
v_gene: TRBV7-8
abundance: .
d_gene: TRBD2

CDR3aa: CASSKRTSGGASYNEQFF
CDR3nt: TGTGCCAGCAGCAAACGGACTAGCGGGGGGGCTTCCTACAATGAGCAGTTCTTC
j_gene: TRBJ2-1
v_gene: TRBV9
abundance: .
d_gene: TRBD2

CDR3aa: CASSGAGGPVGELFF
CDR3nt: TGTGCCAGCAGTGGTGCGGGAGGGCCTGTCGGGGAGCTGTTTTTT
j_gene: TRBJ2-2
v_gene: TRBV25-1
abundance: .
d_gene: TRBD2

CDR3aa: CASSIVGQGSYEQYF
CDR3nt: TGTGCCAGTAGTATTGTGGGACAGGGTTCCTACGAGCAGTACTTC
j_gene: TRBJ2-7
v_gene: TRBV19
abundance: .
d_gene: TRBD1

CDR3aa: CASSPQGESGYTF
CDR3nt: TGTGCCAGCAGCCCACAGGGGGAGTCTGGCTACACCTTC
j_gene: TRBJ1-2
v_gene: TRBV5-4
abundance: .
d_gene: TRBD1

CDR3aa: CASSPSTGGDGYTF
CDR3nt: TGTGCCAGCAGCCCCTCGACAGGGGGCGATGGCTACACCTTC
j_gene: TRBJ1-2
v_gene: TRBV7-6
abundance: .
d_gene: TRBD1

CDR3aa: CASSDRAATNEKLFF
CDR3nt: TGTGCCAGCTCGGACAGGGCGGCAACTAATGAAAAACTGTTTTTT
j_gene: TRBJ1-4
v_gene: TRBV18
abundance: .
d_gene: TRBD1

CDR3aa: CASSLSSGVVYEQFF
CDR3nt: TGTGCCAGCAGCCTCTCTAGCGGGGTGGTTTATGAGCAGTTCTTC
j_gene: TRBJ2-1
v_gene: TRBV7-9
abundance: .
d_gene: TRBD2

CDR3aa: CASSTTGTQKNIQYF
CDR3nt: TGTGCCAGTAGTACTACAGGGACACAGAAAAACATTCAGTACTTC
j_gene: TRBJ2-4
v_gene: TRBV19
abundance: .
d_gene: .

CDR3aa: CASSLAREGGTDTQYF
CDR3nt: TGTGCCAGCAGCTTAGCGAGGGAGGGGGGCACAGATACGCAGTATTTT
j_gene: TRBJ2-3
v_gene: TRBV7-8
abundance: .
d_gene: .

CDR3aa: CAISDLQGPPGRNTEAFF
CDR3nt: TGTGCCATCAGTGACTTACAGGGGCCGCCGGGTCGGAACACTGAAGCTTTCTTT
j_gene: TRBJ1-1
v_gene: TRBV10-3
abundance: .
d_gene: TRBD1

CDR3aa: CASSYSLQGEKLFF
CDR3nt: TGTGCCAGCAGTTACTCCCTCCAGGGTGAAAAACTGTTTTTT
j_gene: TRBJ1-4
v_gene: TRBV6-5
abundance: .
d_gene: .

CDR3aa: CASTGDTELNQPQHF
CDR3nt: TGTGCCAGCACCGGGGACACCGAACTCAATCAGCCCCAGCATTTT
j_gene: TRBJ1-5
v_gene: TRBV2
abundance: .
d_gene: .

CDR3aa: CASSLGQFNQPQHF
CDR3nt: TGTGCCAGCAGTTTGGGGCAGTTTAATCAGCCCCAGCATTTT
j_gene: TRBJ1-5
v_gene: TRBV28
abundance: .
d_gene: .

CDR3aa: CASSYSTPNTEAFF
CDR3nt: TGTGCCAGCAGTTACTCGACACCGAACACTGAAGCTTTCTTT
j_gene: TRBJ1-1
v_gene: TRBV6-5
abundance: once
d_gene: .